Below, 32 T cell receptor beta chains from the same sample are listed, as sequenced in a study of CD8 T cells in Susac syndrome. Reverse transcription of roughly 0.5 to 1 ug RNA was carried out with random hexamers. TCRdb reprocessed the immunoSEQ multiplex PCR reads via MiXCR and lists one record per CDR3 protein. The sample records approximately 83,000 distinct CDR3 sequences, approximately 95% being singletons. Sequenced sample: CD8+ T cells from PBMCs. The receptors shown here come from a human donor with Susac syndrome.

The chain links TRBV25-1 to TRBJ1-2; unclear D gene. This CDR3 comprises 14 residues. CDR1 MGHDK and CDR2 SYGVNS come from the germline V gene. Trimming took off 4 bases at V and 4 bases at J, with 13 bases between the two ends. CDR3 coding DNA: TGTGCCAGCAGTGGCCAAGACGGTTTCTATGGCTACACCTTC. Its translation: CASSGQDGFYGYTF.

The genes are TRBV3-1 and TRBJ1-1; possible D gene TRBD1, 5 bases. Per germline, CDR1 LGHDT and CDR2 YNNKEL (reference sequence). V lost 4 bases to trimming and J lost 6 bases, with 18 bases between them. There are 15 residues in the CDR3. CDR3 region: CASSLFPAGRAEAFF. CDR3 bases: TGTGCCAGCAGCCTCTTCCCGGCGGGGCGAGCTGAAGCTTTCTTT.

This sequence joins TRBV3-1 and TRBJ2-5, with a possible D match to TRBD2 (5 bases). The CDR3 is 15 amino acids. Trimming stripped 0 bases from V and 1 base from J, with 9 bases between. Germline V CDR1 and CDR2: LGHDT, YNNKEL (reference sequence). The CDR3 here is CASSQEGRSQETQYF. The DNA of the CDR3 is TGTGCCAGCAGCCAAGAAGGGAGAAGCCAAGAGACCCAGTACTTC.

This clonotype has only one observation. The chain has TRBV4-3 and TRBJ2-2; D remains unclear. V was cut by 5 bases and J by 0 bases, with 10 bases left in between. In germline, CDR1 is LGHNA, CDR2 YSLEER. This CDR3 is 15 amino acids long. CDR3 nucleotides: TGCGCCAGCAGCGGATTCGTTGCGAACACCGGGGAGCTGTTTTTT. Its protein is CASSGFVANTGELFF.

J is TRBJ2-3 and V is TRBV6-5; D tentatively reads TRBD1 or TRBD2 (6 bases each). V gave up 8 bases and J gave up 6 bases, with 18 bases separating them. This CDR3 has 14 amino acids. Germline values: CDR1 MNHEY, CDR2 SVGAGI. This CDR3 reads CASARGQEVDTQYF. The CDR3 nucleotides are TGTGCCAGCGCCCGGGGGCAGGAGGTTGATACGCAGTATTTT.

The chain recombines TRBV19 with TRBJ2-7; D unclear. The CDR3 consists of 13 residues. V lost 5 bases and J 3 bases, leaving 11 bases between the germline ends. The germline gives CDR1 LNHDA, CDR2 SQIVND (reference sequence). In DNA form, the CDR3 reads TGTGCCAGTAGTGCCGGATCATACTACGAGCAGTACTTC. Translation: CASSAGSYYEQYF.

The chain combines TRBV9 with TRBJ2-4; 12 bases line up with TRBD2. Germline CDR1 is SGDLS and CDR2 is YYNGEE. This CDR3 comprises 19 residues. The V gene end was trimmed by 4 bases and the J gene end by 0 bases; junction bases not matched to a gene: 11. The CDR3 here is CASSPAPLAGGVAKNIQYF. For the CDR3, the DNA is TGTGCCAGCAGCCCAGCTCCTCTAGCGGGAGGGGTAGCCAAAAACATTCAGTACTTC.

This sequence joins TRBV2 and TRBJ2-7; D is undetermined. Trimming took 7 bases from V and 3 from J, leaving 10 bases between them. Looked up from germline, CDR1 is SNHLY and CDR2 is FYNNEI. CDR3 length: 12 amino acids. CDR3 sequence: CASTGVNYEQYF. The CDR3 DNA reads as TGTGCCAGCACTGGTGTGAACTACGAGCAGTACTTC.

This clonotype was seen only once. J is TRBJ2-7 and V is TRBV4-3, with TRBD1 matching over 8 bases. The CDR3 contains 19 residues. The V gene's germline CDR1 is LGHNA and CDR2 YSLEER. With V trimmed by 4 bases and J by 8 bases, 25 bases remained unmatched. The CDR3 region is CASSRVSGALGTGESKQYF. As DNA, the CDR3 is TGCGCCAGCAGCCGGGTTTCTGGGGCTCTCGGGACAGGAGAATCAAAGCAGTACTTC.

CDR3 amino acids: CASSPRDRGLNEQFF. DNA for the CDR3: TGTGCCAGCAGTCCGCGGGACAGGGGGCTCAATGAGCAGTTCTTC. The chain employs TRBV27 and TRBJ2-1; TRBD1 agrees at 12 bases. From germline, CDR1 is MNHEY and CDR2 SMNVEV (reference sequence). The CDR3 has 15 residues. The V segment lost 5 bases and the J segment 6 bases; nucleotides outside the gene matches: 5.

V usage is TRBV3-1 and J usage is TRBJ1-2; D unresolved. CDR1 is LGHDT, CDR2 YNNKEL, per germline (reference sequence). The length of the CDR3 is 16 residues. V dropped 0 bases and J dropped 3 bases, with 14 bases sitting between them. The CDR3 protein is CASSQDRVALDYGYTF. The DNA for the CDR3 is TGTGCCAGCAGCCAAGATCGGGTTGCTTTAGACTATGGCTACACCTTC.

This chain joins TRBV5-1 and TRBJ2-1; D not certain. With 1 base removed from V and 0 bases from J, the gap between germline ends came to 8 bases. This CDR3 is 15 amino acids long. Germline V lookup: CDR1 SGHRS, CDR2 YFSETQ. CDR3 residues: CASSLNPSSYNEQFF. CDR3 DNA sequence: TGCGCCAGCAGCTTGAACCCGAGCTCCTACAATGAGCAGTTCTTC.

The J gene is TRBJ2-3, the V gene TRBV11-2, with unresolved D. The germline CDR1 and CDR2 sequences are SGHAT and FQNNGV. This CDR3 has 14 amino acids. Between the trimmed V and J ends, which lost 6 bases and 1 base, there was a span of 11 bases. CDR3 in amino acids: CASSPTAGTDTQYF. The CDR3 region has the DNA TGTGCCAGCAGTCCAACGGCGGGCACAGATACGCAGTATTTT.

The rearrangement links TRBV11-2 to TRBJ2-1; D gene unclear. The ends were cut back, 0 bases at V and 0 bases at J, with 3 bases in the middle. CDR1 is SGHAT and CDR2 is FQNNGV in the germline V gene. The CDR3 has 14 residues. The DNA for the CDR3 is TGTGCCAGCAGCTTAGAAGCCTCCTACAATGAGCAGTTCTTC. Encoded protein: CASSLEASYNEQFF.

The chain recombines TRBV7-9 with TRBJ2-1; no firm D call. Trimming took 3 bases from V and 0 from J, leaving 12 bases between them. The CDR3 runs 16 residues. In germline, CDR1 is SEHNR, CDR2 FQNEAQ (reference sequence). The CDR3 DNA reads TGTGCCAGCAGCTTGCCCCCTAGTAACTCCTACAATGAGCAGTTCTTC. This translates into CASSLPPSNSYNEQFF.

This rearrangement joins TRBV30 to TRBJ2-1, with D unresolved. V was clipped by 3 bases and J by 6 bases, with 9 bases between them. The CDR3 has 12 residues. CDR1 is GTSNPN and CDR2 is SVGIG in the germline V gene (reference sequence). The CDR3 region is CAWSASSNEQFF. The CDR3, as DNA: TGTGCCTGGAGCGCTTCTAGCAATGAGCAGTTCTTC.

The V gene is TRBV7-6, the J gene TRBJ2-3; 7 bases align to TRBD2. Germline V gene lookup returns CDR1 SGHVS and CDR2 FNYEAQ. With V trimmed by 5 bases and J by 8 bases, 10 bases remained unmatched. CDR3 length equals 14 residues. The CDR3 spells CASSAGTTVSTQYF. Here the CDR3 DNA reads TGTGCCAGCAGCGCCGGGACTACCGTTAGTACGCAGTATTTT.

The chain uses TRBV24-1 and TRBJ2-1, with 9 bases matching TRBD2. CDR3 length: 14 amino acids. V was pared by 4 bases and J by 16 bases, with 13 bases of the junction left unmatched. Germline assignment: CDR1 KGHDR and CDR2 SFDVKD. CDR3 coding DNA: TGTGCCACCAGTGAACCGGGACTAGCCAACCCGTCCTTCTTC. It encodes CATSEPGLANPSFF.

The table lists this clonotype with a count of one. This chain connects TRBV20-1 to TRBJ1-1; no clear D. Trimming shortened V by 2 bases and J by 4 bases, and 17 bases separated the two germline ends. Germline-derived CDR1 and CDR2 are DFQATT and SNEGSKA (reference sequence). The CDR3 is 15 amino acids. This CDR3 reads CSARNLELDGTEAFF. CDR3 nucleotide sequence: TGCAGTGCTAGAAATCTCGAGCTTGATGGCACTGAAGCTTTCTTT.

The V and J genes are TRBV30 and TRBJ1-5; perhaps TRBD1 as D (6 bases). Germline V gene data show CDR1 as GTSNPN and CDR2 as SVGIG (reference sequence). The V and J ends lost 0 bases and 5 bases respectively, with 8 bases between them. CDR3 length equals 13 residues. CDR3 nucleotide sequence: TGTGCCTGGAGTGTAGGGGGGTATCAGCCCCAGCATTTT. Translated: CAWSVGGYQPQHF.

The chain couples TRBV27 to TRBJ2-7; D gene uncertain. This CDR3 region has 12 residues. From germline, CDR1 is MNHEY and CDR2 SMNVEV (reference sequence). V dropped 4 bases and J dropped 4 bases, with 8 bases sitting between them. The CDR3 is CASSSTLYEQYF. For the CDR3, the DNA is TGTGCCAGCAGTTCGACCCTATACGAGCAGTACTTC.

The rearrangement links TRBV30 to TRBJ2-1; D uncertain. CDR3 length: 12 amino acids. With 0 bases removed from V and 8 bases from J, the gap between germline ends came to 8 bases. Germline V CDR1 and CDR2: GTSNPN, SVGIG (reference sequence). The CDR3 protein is CAWSVRRYEQFF. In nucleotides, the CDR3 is TGTGCCTGGAGTGTACGGCGGTATGAGCAGTTCTTC.

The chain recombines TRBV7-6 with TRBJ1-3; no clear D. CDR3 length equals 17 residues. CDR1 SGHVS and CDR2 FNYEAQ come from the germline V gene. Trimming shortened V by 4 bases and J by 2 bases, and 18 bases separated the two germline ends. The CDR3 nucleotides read TGTGCCAGCAGCTCATTGGCCTATAGGACGGCTGGAAACACCATATATTTT. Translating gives CASSSLAYRTAGNTIYF.

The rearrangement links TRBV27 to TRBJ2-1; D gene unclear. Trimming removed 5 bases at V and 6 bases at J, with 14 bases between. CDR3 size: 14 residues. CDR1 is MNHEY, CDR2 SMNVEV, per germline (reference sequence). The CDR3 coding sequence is TGTGCCAGCAGTCCCCTACTATCGGGCAATGAGCAGTTCTTC. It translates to CASSPLLSGNEQFF.

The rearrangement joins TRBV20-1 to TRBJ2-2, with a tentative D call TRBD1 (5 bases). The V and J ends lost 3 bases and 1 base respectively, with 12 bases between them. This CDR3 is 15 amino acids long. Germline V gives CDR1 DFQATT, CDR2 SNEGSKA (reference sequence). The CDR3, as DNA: TGCAGTGCTAGTCCGACAGACTTGAACACCGGGGAGCTGTTTTTT. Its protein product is CSASPTDLNTGELFF.

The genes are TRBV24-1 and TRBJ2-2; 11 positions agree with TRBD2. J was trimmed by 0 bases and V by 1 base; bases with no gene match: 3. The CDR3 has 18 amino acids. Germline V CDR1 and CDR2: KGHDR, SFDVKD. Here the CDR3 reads CATSDFLAGGPNTGELFF. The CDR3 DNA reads TGTGCCACCAGTGATTTCCTAGCGGGAGGCCCGAACACCGGGGAGCTGTTTTTT.

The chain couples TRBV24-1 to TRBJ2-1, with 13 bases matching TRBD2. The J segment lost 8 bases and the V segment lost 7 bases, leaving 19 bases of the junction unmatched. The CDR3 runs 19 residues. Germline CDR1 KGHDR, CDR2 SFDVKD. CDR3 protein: CATSDGSASTSGGYDEQFF. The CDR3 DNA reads TGTGCCACCAGCGATGGATCGGCATCGACTAGCGGGGGGTACGATGAGCAGTTCTTC.

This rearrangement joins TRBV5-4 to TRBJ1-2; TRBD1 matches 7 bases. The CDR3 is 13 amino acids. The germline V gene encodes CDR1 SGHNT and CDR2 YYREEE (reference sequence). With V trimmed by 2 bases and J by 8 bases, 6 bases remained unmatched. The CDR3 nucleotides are TGTGCCAGCAGCTTCAGGGGGTCGTCCGGCTACACCTTC. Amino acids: CASSFRGSSGYTF.

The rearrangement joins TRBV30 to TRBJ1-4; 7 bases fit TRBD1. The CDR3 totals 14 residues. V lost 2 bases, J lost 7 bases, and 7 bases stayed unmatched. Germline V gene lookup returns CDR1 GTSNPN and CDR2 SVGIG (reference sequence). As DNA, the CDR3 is TGTGCCTGGAGTTCCTGGGAGGGGGCTGAAAAACTGTTTTTT. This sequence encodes CAWSSWEGAEKLFF.

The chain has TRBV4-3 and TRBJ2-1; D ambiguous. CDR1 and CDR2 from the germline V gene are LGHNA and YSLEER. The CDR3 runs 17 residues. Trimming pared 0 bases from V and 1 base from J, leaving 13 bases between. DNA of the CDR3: TGCGCCAGCAGCCAAGATGTGGAGAGCAATTCCTACAATGAGCAGTTCTTC. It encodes CASSQDVESNSYNEQFF.

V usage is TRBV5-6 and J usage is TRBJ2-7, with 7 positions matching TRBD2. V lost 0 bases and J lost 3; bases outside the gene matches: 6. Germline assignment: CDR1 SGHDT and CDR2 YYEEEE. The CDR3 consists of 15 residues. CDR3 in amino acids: CASSLDASGNYEQYF. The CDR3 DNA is TGTGCCAGCAGCTTGGACGCTAGCGGAAACTACGAGCAGTACTTC.

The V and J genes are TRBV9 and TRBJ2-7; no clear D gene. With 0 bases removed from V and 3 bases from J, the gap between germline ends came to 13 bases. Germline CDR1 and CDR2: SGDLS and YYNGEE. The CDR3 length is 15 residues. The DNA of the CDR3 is TGTGCCAGCAGCGTAGATAGTTTTAGGAGCTACGAGCAGTACTTC. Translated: CASSVDSFRSYEQYF.